The subject of this entry is one TCR beta chain. This entry is derived from a study of T cell responses to AZD1222 COVID-19 vaccine. V lost 2 bases, J lost 5 bases, and 7 bases lay in between. The CDR3 sequence is 13 residues long. Libraries were prepared by immunoSEQ multiplex PCR; TCRdb keeps only in-frame clonotypes and omits some of them. The sample lists 130,000 to 150,000 clones; around 91% were seen once. The rearrangement uses TRBV12-3 or TRBV12-4 and TRBJ2-1; no definite D call. The receptor was isolated from an adult in good health. The sequenced sample was peripheral blood, obtained on day 0 of AZD1222 vaccination. The CDR3 nucleotides read TGTGCCAGCAGTTTAAGTCGCGACAATGAGCAGTTCTTC. Translated, it gives CASSLSRDNEQFF.